The rows below give T cell receptor beta chains drawn from one sample of a study of cytomegalovirus exposure and HLA in healthy donors. Sequenced by immunoSEQ multiplex PCR; TCRdb stores in-frame clones only, minus some. This sample yields 100,000 to 150,000 clones, of which roughly 83% are seen a single time; 20% belongs to the top ten. Sequencing was performed on PBMCs. Source of these receptors: a man between 18 and 29 years old in good health and CMV-seropositive. Each CDR3 is given with its conserved first and last residue. The D gene is left open where the match is weak. The size of a clone is reported for some rows only, either as once, few or many, or as a class for expanded clones.

j_gene | d_gene | v_gene | abundance | CDR3aa | CDR3nt
TRBJ2-1 | TRBD1 | TRBV9 | . | CASSARQGWNEQFF | TGTGCCAGCAGCGCTCGACAGGGTTGGAATGAGCAGTTCTTC
TRBJ1-4 | TRBD1 | TRBV6-5 | few | CASSYGQDEKLFF | TGTGCCAGCAGTTACGGACAGGATGAAAAACTGTTTTTT
TRBJ2-7 | . | TRBV7-2 | . | CASSSRGGGGEQYF | TGTGCCAGCAGCTCCCGAGGGGGGGGAGGTGAGCAGTACTTC
TRBJ2-5 | . | TRBV6-5 | . | CASSYSGGPQETQYF | TGTGCCAGCAGTTACTCGGGGGGGCCGCAAGAGACCCAGTACTTC
TRBJ1-1 | . | TRBV7-3 | . | CASSLEMNTEAFF | TGTGCCAGCAGCTTAGAGATGAACACTGAAGCTTTCTTT
TRBJ2-7 | TRBD1 | TRBV4-1 | . | CASSQGDRAPEEQYF | TGCGCCAGCAGCCAAGGCGACAGGGCCCCCGAAGAGCAGTACTTC
TRBJ1-2 | TRBD1 | TRBV5-1 | . | CASSSPPGQGLSNYGYTF | TGCGCCAGCAGCTCTCCTCCGGGACAGGGCCTCTCTAACTATGGCTACACCTTC
TRBJ2-7 | . | TRBV4-1 | . | CASSQGWGGLGYEQYF | TGCGCCAGCAGCCAAGGATGGGGGGGCCTCGGGTACGAGCAGTACTTC
TRBJ2-3 | . | TRBV2 | . | CASVGLVTDTQYF | TGTGCCAGCGTGGGGCTGGTCACAGATACGCAGTATTTT
TRBJ1-5 | . | TRBV2 | . | CASLGNRMSNQPQHF | TGTGCCAGCCTGGGGAACAGGATGAGCAATCAGCCCCAGCATTTT
TRBJ1-6 | . | TRBV21-1 | many | CASSKTKSRDRVRPYNSPLHF | TGTGCCAGCAGCAAAACCAAGTCCCGGGACAGGGTTCGCCCCTATAATTCACCCCTCCACTTT
TRBJ2-1 | . | TRBV27 | . | CASSFLRGEQFF | TGTGCCAGCAGTTTCCTGAGAGGGGAGCAGTTCTTC
TRBJ1-1 | . | TRBV27 | many | CASDGENTEAFF | TGTGCCAGCGACGGAGAGAACACTGAAGCTTTCTTT
TRBJ1-2 | . | TRBV27 | once | CASTPRGDFGRYGYTF | TGTGCCAGCACCCCAAGGGGCGACTTCGGTCGCTATGGCTACACCTTC
TRBJ2-5 | . | TRBV27 | . | CATRQALRRQETQYF | TGTGCCACCCGCCAGGCCCTCCGTCGCCAAGAGACCCAGTACTTC
TRBJ2-7 | TRBD2 | TRBV5-6 | . | CASTGGPKRQYF | TGTGCCAGCACGGGGGGTCCCAAGAGGCAGTACTTC
TRBJ2-3 | TRBD2 | TRBV9 | . | CASSEGGGGGPDTQYF | TGTGCCAGCAGCGAGGGAGGAGGCGGGGGGCCTGATACGCAGTATTTT
TRBJ1-6 | . | TRBV2 | . | CASSGAGGNSPLHF | TGTGCCAGCAGTGGTGCCGGGGGGAATTCACCCCTCCACTTT
TRBJ2-7 | . | TRBV30 | . | CAWKIDSFYEQYF | TGTGCCTGGAAAATAGACAGTTTCTACGAGCAGTACTTC
TRBJ1-1 | . | TRBV4-1 | . | CASSQDRFGVRGTEAFF | TGCGCCAGCAGCCAAGATAGGTTCGGGGTTCGGGGCACTGAAGCTTTCTTT
TRBJ2-1 | . | TRBV5-1 | few | CASSFADTSYNEQFF | TGCGCCAGCAGCTTTGCGGACACTTCCTACAATGAGCAGTTCTTC
TRBJ1-5 | . | TRBV30 | few | CAWTGGSNQPQHF | TGTGCCTGGACTGGAGGGAGCAATCAGCCCCAGCATTTT
TRBJ1-1 | TRBD1 | TRBV7-3 | . | CASRRDRDTEAFF | TGTGCCAGCAGACGCGACAGGGACACTGAAGCTTTCTTT
TRBJ1-4 | . | TRBV7-9 | . | CASSLSGNEKLFF | TGTGCCAGCAGCTTATCCGGGAATGAAAAACTGTTTTTT
TRBJ1-1 | . | TRBV6-5 | . | CASSWGIGNTEAFF | TGTGCCAGCAGTTGGGGCATCGGGAACACTGAAGCTTTCTTT
TRBJ1-2 | . | TRBV9 | . | CASALGGGAGYTF | TGTGCCAGCGCCTTGGGGGGGGGCGCGGGCTACACCTTC
TRBJ2-5 | TRBD2 | TRBV11-2 | once | CASSLVGGGLETQYF | TGTGCCAGCAGCTTAGTCGGGGGGGGACTAGAGACCCAGTACTTC